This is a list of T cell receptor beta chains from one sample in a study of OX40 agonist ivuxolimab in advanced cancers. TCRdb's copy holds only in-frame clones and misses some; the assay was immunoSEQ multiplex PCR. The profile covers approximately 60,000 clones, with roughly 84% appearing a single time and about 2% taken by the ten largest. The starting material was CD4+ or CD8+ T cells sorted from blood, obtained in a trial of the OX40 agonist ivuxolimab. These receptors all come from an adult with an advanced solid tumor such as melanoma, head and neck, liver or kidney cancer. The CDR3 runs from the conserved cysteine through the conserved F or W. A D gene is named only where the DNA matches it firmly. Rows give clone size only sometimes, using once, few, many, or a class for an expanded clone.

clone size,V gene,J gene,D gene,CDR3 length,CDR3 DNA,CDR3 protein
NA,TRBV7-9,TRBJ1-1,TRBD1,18,TGTGCCAGCAAGCCCCTAATGGGGGGACAGGGGGCAAGAACTGAAGCTTTCTTT,CASKPLMGGQGARTEAFF
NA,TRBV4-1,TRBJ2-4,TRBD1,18,TGCGCCAGCAGCCAGGCTCCCGGGACAGGGGACCCCTTAAACATTCAGTACTTC,CASSQAPGTGDPLNIQYF
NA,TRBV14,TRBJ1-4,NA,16,TGTGCCAGCAGCCACTTTCCTCGGGCGACAAATGAAAAACTGTTTTTT,CASSHFPRATNEKLFF
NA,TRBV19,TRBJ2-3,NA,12,TGTGCCAGTAGGGGTGTTACAGATACGCAGTATTTT,CASRGVTDTQYF
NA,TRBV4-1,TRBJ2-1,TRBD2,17,TGCGCCAGCAGCCAAGATCTAGCGGGAGGGCCTTGGGATGAGCAGTTCTTC,CASSQDLAGGPWDEQFF
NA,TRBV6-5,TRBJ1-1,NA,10,TGTGCCAGCAGGATGAGGGGGGCTTTCTTT,CASRMRGAFF
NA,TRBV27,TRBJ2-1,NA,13,TGTGCCAGCGGCAGGGTAGCGGACAATGAGCAGTTCTTC,CASGRVADNEQFF
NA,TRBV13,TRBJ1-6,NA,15,TGTGCCAGCAGCTTCGTCCAGGGATCTAATTCACCCCTCCACTTT,CASSFVQGSNSPLHF
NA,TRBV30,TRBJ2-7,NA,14,TGTGCCTGGACCCCCTTCTGGCCCTCCCCCCAGCAGTACTTC,CAWTPFWPSPQQYF
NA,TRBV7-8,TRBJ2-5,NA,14,TGTGCCAGCAGCTTCCCCGCCGGGCCCCCGACCCAGTACTTC,CASSFPAGPPTQYF
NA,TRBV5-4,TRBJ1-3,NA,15,TGTGCCAGCAGCCTCGACAGGAGTAGCGTAAACACCATATATTTT,CASSLDRSSVNTIYF
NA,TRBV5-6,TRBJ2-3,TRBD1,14,TGTGCCAGCAGCCCCGGGACAGGGCTCTTTGCGCAGTATTTT,CASSPGTGLFAQYF
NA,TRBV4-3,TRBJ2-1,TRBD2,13,TGCGCCAGCAGCCAAGTACTGGGCGGGAGGCAGTTCTTC,CASSQVLGGRQFF
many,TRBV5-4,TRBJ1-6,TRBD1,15,TGTGCCAGCAGGCGGACCGGGACAGGGGATTCACCCCTCCACTTT,CASRRTGTGDSPLHF
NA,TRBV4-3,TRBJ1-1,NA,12,TGCGCCAGCAGCCAAGATTGGGGCCGAGCTTTCTTT,CASSQDWGRAFF
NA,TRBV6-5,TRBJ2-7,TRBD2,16,TGTGCCAGCAGTTACTTTAGCGGGACTTGGCCCTACGAGCAGTACTTC,CASSYFSGTWPYEQYF
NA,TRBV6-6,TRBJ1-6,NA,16,TGTGCCAGCAGACAGGGACAAAAGACATATAATTCACCCCTCCACTTT,CASRQGQKTYNSPLHF
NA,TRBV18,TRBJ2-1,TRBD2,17,TGTGCCAGCTCACCGGACAGAATAGGACTAGCGTACAATGAGCAGTTCTTC,CASSPDRIGLAYNEQFF
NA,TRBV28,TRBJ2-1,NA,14,TGTGCCAGCACTTCGTGGAATCTCAACAATGAGCAGTTCTTC,CASTSWNLNNEQFF
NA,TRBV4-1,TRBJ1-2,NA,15,TGCGCCAGCAGCCAAAGGGGAGGAGGGAACTATGGCTACACCTTC,CASSQRGGGNYGYTF
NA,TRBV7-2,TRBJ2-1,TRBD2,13,TGTGCCAGCAGCCAGACTAGCGACAATGAGCAGTTCTTC,CASSQTSDNEQFF
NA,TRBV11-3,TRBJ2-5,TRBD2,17,TGTGCCAGCAGCCCCCGGACTAGCGGGAGGGGCCAAGAGACCCAGTACTTC,CASSPRTSGRGQETQYF
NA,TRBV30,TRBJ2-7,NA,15,TGTGCCTACGCCGTGGGGGGGGGCTTTTCATACGAGCAGTACTTC,CAYAVGGGFSYEQYF
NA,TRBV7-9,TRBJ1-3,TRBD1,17,TGTGCCAGCAGCTTAGCCGGGACAGGGGATTCTGGAAACACCATATATTTT,CASSLAGTGDSGNTIYF
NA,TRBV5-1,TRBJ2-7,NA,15,TGCGCCAGCAGCTTGGTCCCAGGGCGAACCTACGAGCAGTACTTC,CASSLVPGRTYEQYF
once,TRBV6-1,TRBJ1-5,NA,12,TGTGCCACGCAGCAGTTGAATCAGCCCCAGCATTTT,CATQQLNQPQHF
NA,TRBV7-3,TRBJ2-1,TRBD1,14,TGTGCCAGCAGCTCGGGACAGGGGGCGAATGAGCAGTTCTTC,CASSSGQGANEQFF
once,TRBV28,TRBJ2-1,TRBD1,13,TGTGCCAGCAGTTCCGGACAGGGCAATGAGCAGTTCTTC,CASSSGQGNEQFF
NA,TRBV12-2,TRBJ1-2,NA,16,TGTGCAAGTCGCCTTAGGGGAGGGGCCCTAAACTATGGCTACACCTTC,CASRLRGGALNYGYTF
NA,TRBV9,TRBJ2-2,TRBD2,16,TGTGCCAGCAGCCCGAGACTAGCGGGTGACACCGGGGAGCTGTTTTTT,CASSPRLAGDTGELFF
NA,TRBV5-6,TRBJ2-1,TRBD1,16,TGTGCCAGCAGCCACGAAACAGGGGGCTCCTACAATGAGCAGTTCTTC,CASSHETGGSYNEQFF
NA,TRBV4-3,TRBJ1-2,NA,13,TGCGCCAGCAGCCAAGATCGACAGTCTGGCTACACCTTC,CASSQDRQSGYTF
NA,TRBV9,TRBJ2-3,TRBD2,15,TGTGCCAGCAGCGTAGGGAGCGGGGGTGTAGATACGCAGTATTTT,CASSVGSGGVDTQYF
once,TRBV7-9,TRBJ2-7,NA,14,TGTGCCAGCAGCTTAGCGGTCAGGGCGAACGAGCAGTACTTC,CASSLAVRANEQYF
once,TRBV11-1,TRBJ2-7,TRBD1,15,TGTGCCAGCAGCTTAGGTGGACAGGGCACCTACGAGCAGTACTTC,CASSLGGQGTYEQYF
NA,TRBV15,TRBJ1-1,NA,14,TGTGCCACCAGCAGAGATATAGAGAACACTGAAGCTTTCTTT,CATSRDIENTEAFF
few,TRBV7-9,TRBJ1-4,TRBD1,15,TGTGCCAGCAGCCCCAACAGGGGTGGTAATGAAAAACTGTTTTTT,CASSPNRGGNEKLFF
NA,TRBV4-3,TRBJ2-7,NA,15,TGCGCCAGCAGCCAAGTTTTGACTAGTTCGTACGAGCAGTACTTC,CASSQVLTSSYEQYF
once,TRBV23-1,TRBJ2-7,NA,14,TGCGCCAGCAGTCAAAGAAGGGTTTTCTACGAGCAGTACTTC,CASSQRRVFYEQYF
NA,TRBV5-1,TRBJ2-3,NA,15,TGCGCCAGCAGCTCTAACAGGGAGAGTACAGATACGCAGTATTTT,CASSSNRESTDTQYF
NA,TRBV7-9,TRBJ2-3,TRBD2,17,TGTGCCAGCAGCTTATGGTTGGGGCGGGAGAGGGCAGATACGCAGTATTTT,CASSLWLGRERADTQYF
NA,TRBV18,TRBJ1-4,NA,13,TGTGCCAGCTCACCACAGGAAAATGAAAAACTGTTTTTT,CASSPQENEKLFF
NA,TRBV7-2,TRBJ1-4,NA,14,TGTGCCAGCAGCTGGGGGGGAACTAATGAAAAACTGTTTTTT,CASSWGGTNEKLFF
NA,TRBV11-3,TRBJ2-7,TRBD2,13,TGTGCCAGCAGCTTAGGGACTAGCTACGAGCAGTACTTC,CASSLGTSYEQYF
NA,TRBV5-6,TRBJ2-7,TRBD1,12,TGTGCCAGCAGCTTCACAGGGGACGAGCAGTACTTC,CASSFTGDEQYF
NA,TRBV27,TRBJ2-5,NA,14,TGTGCCAGCAAGGGGCAGGGGTTTGGAGAGACCCAGTACTTC,CASKGQGFGETQYF
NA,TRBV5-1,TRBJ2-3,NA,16,TGCGCCAGCAGCGTACCGACTAGTGAGGGGACAGATACGCAGTATTTT,CASSVPTSEGTDTQYF
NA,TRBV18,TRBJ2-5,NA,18,TGTGCCAGCTCACGCATGCATAGTAGCCGGGACTCCCAAGAGACCCAGTACTTC,CASSRMHSSRDSQETQYF
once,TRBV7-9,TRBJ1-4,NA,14,TGTGCCAGCAGCCTGGGCCCCGTGGGGGAAAAACTGTTTTTT,CASSLGPVGEKLFF
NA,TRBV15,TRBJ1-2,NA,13,TGTGCCACCCGCGGAATCGGGACATCTGGCTACACCTTC,CATRGIGTSGYTF
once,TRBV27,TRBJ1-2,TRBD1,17,TGTGCCAGCAGTTTATGGGCTGAGGGGGCCCAGGGTCTTGACTACACCTTC,CASSLWAEGAQGLDYTF
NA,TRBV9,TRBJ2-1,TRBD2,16,TGTGCCAGCAGCACCGCTGGACTAGCGGGGACCAATGAGCAGTTCTTC,CASSTAGLAGTNEQFF
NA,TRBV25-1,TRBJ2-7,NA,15,TGTGCCAGCAGTGAATCGAACAGGGCCCACTACGAGCAGTACTTC,CASSESNRAHYEQYF